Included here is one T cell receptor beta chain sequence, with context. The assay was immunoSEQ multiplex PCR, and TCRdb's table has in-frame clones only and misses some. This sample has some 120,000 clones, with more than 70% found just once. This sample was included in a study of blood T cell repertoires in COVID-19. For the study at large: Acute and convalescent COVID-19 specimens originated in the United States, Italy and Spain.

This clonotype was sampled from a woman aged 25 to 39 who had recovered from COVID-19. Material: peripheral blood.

The CDR3, as DNA: TGTGCCAGCTCACCACCGACAATCAATGAGCAGTTCTTC. Amino acid sequence: CASSPPTINEQFF. This chain joins TRBV18 and TRBJ2-1; D is uncertain. V gave up 0 bases and J gave up 6 bases, with 6 bases separating them. The CDR3 consists of 13 residues. Germline CDR1 is KGHSH and CDR2 is LQKENI.